The source of this T cell receptor (beta chain) is a study of T cells in Graves' hyperthyroidism and ophthalmopathy. This clonotype was seen repeatedly, ten times or more. The CDR3 covers 15 residues. V was cut by 1 base and J by 5 bases, with 11 bases left in between. In germline, CDR1 is SGHAT, CDR2 FQNNGV. RNA transcripts served as the template for amplifying TCR beta CDR3 regions. An initial round of RT-PCR targeting the TCR CDR3 relied on the HTBI primer set. One entry per CDR3 protein, called by TCRdb with MiXCR from the multiplex PCR reads. Here the sample spans nearly 600,000 distinct CDR3 sequences, roughly 13% being singletons.

This receptor was obtained from a woman aged 25 to 39 with Graves' hyperthyroidism that later progressed to Graves' ophthalmopathy. The specimen was blood. The chain couples TRBV11-2 to TRBJ1-4; D is ambiguous. In DNA form, the CDR3 reads TGTGCCAGCAGCTTAGTTGCAGGCGTAAATGAAAAACTGTTTTTT. This sequence encodes CASSLVAGVNEKLFF.